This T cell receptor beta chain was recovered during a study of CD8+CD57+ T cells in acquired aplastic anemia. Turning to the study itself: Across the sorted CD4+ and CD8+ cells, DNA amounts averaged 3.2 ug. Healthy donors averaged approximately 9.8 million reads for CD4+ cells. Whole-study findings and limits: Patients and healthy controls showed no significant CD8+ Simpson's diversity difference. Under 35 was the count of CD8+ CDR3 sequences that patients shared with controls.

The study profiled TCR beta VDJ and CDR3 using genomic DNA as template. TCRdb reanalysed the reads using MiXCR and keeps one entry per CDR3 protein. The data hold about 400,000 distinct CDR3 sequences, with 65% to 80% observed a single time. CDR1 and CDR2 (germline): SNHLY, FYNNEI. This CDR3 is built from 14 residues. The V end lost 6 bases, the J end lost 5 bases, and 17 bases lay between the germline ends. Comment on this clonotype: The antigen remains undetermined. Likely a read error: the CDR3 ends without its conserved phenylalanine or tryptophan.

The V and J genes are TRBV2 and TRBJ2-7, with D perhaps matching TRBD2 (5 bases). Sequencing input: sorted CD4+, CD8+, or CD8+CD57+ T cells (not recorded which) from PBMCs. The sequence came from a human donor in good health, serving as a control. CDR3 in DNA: TGTGCCAGCAGCGTATCGCGACTAATCAACGAGCAGTACTAC. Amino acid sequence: CASSVSRLINEQYY.